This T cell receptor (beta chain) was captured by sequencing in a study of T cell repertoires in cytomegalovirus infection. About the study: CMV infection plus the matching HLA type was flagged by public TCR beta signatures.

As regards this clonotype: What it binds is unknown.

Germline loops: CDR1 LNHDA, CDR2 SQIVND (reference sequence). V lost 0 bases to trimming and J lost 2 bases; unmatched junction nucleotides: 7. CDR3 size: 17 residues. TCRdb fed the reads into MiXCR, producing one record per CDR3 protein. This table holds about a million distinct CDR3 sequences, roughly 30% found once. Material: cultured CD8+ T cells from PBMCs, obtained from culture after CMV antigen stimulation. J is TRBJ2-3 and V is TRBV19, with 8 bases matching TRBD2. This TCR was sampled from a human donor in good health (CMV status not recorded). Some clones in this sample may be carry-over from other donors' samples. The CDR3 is CASSIDYQRGITDTQYF. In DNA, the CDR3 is TGTGCCAGTAGTATAGATTACCAGCGGGGGATCACAGATACGCAGTATTTT.